This entry is about one T cell receptor beta chain. Its antigen is still unknown. The germline CDR1 and CDR2 sequences are SGHNT and YYREEE (reference sequence). V gave up 5 bases and J gave up 6 bases; unmatched junction bases: 4. The CDR3 runs 12 residues. This sample was taken from a study of OX40 agonist ivuxolimab in advanced cancers. Findings and limits, study-wide: In a subset of nonresponders, normalized T-cell clonal expansion was also low.

Libraries were prepared by immunoSEQ multiplex PCR; TCRdb keeps only in-frame clonotypes and omits some of them. The data contain about 80,000 clones, approximately 84% of them singletons. The V and J genes are TRBV5-4 and TRBJ1-1; 7 bases fit TRBD1. This specimen consisted of CD4+ or CD8+ T cells sorted from blood, obtained in a trial of the OX40 agonist ivuxolimab. The source of this sequence is an adult with an advanced solid tumor such as melanoma, head and neck, liver or kidney cancer. The CDR3 nucleotides read TGTGCCAGCAGTCGGACAGGCCCTGAAGCTTTCTTT. It is translated as CASSRTGPEAFF. Complete variable domain (other parts from reference TRBV5-4 and TRBJ1-1): ETGVTQSPTHLIKTRGQQVTLRCSSQSGHNTVSWYQQALGQGPQFIFQYYREEENGRGNFPPRFSGLQFPNYSSELNVNALELDDSALYLCASSRTGPEAFFGQGTRLTVV.